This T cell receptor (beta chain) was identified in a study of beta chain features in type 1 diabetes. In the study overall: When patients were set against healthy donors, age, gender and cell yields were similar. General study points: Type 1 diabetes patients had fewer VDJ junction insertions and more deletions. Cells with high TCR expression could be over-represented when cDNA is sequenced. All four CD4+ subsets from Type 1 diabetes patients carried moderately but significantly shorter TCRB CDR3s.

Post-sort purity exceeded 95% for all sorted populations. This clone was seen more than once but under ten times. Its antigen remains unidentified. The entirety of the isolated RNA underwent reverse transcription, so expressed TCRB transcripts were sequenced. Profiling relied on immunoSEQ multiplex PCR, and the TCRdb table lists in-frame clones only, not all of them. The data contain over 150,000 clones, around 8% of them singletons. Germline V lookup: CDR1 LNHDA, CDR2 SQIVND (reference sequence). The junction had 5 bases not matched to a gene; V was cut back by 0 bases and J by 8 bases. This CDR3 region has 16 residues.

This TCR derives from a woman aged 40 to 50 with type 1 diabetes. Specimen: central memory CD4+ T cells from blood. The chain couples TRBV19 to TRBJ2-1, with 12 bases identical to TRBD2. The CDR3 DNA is TGTGCCAGTAGTATAGATCGCCTAGCGGGAGGGGATGAGCAGTTCTTC. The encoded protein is CASSIDRLAGGDEQFF.